The clone carrying this T cell receptor beta chain came up once. Its specificity is unknown. The sample comes from a study of T cell responses to AZD1222 COVID-19 vaccine. Points from the study as a whole: There were vaccine-associated CD4 TCRs across spike, dominant at 160-218 and 743-854. Just six people given AZD1222 tested seropositive at baseline. Sampling captured repertoires only after the peak T cell response.

TCRdb keeps only in-frame clones here, not all; method: immunoSEQ multiplex PCR. The sample consists of about 110,000 clones, 70% to 90% of them appearing once. Germline assignment: CDR1 SGHVS and CDR2 FNYEAQ. The CDR3 consists of 18 residues. Between the trimmed V and J ends, which lost 5 bases and 0 bases, there was a span of 20 bases. The source was peripheral blood, collected on day 0 of MenACWY control vaccination. This TCR was sampled from an adult in good health. The genes are TRBV7-6 and TRBJ2-1; possible D gene TRBD1, 5 bases. CDR3 region: CASSMQIQDSLSYNEQFF. The DNA of the CDR3 is TGTGCCAGCAGCATGCAGATACAGGATAGCCTCTCCTACAATGAGCAGTTCTTC.